One and the same sample provided the 2 T cell receptor beta chains below, sequenced in a study of TET2 disruption in CD19-targeted CAR T cells. These receptors' antigens are unknown. This table comes from immunoSEQ multiplex PCR, and its TCRdb copy is limited to in-frame clones, with some not included. Here the sample table reports about 25,000 clones. Noted treatment: autologous CTL019 cells: CD19 CAR with 4-1BB and CD3 zeta domains. Sequences were derived from CD8- CAR+ T cells sorted from cultured blood T cells, sampled for CD19 CAR T cell therapy. Indicated subset: CD8-negative CAR-positive T cells from the infusion product. Receptor source: a man between 65 and 85 years old with chronic lymphocytic leukemia.

Turning to this clone: Coverage ceases 3 residues before the CDR3 finishes, and the germline J gene fills in the end. The chain has TRBV20-1 and TRBJ2-1; TRBD2 matches at 10 bases. The CDR3 is made up of 16 amino acids. The V and J ends lost 1 base and 9 bases, in that order; junction bases with no gene match: 12. Germline lookup yields CDR1 DFQATT and CDR2 SNEGSKA (reference sequence). CDR3 region: CSARVGSGGAFGEQFF. CDR3 DNA, as far as it was read: TGCAGTGCTAGAGTGGGAAGCGGGGGGGCCTTTGGTGAG.

Regarding this clone: The CDR3 end lies 3 residues beyond the end of the read and is filled in from the germline J gene. This chain connects TRBV11-2 to TRBJ1-1; 9 bases are a match to TRBD1. CDR3 length equals 15 residues. CDR1 and CDR2 from the germline V gene are SGHAT and FQNNGV. After removal of 5 bases from V and 5 bases from J, the junction contained 9 bases not matched to a gene. CDR3 DNA, as far as it was read: TGTGCCAGCAGCGTGGACAGGGGAAGGGATACTGAA. Protein: CASSVDRGRDTE. The whole CDR3 protein reads CASSVDRGRDTEAFF.